This T cell receptor beta chain originates from a study of control samples from healthy donors and cancer patients. This CDR3 comprises 14 residues. Germline V gene data show CDR1 as KGHSH and CDR2 as LQKENI. With 6 bases clipped from V and 3 bases from J, the junction kept 7 bases outside the gene matches. The repertoire was sequenced with immunoSEQ multiplex PCR; TCRdb's copy has only in-frame clones and lacks some. The sample includes about 130,000 clones, 80% to 95% of them seen just once. Sequenced: blood. The TCR sequence derives from a man aged 35-49 years in good health. J is TRBJ1-1 and V is TRBV18; 7 positions agree with TRBD1. The CDR3 nucleotides read TGTGCCAGCTCCACCACAGGGGAGGACACTGAAGCTTTCTTT. It yields the protein CASSTTGEDTEAFF.